This TCR beta chain was recovered during a study of CD8+CD57+ T cells in acquired aplastic anemia. Regarding the study as a whole: Shared by patients and controls, roughly 28 CD8+ CDR3s were abundant in patients. With respect to CD8+ Simpson's diversity, patients and controls did not differ significantly.

Concerning this clonotype: Its specificity is not known.

The CDR3 length is 16 residues. V lost 4 bases, J lost 7 bases, and 9 bases stayed unmatched. Germline CDR1 and CDR2: MNHEY and SVGEGT. TCR beta VDJ combinations and CDR3 sequences were profiled from genomic DNA. One entry per CDR3 protein, called by TCRdb with MiXCR from the reads. The sample records 150,000 to 200,000 distinct CDR3 sequences, just under 45% being singletons. The TCR sequence derives from a human donor in good health. The sequencing input was sorted CD4+, CD8+, or CD8+CD57+ T cells (not recorded which) from PBMCs. V usage is TRBV6-2 or TRBV6-3 and J usage is TRBJ2-1; 11 bases agree with TRBD2. The CDR3 DNA sequence: TGTGCCAGCAGTTCTGAAACTAGCGGGAGTCGTAATGAGCAGTTCTTC. It translates to CASSSETSGSRNEQFF.